Sequencing of this T cell receptor (beta chain) was carried out in a study of CD8 T cells in ankylosing spondylitis (dated by TCRdb to the late 2010s). Background for the entire study: To find TCR variants linked to disease, the study profiled T cell receptor beta repertoires in ankylosing spondylitis patients and healthy donors. In total, the full study cohort was made up of 110 or so healthy donors and approximately 27 ankylosing spondylitis patients. Peripheral blood was sampled, and synovial fluid was also collected from ankylosing spondylitis patients. What the work shows at the level of the full study, not this receptor alone: A CD8+ phenotype was shown by the disease-linked clones, which were found at relatively low frequencies in peripheral blood. The disease-linked clones were reported as significantly enriched in matched synovial fluid samples from ankylosing spondylitis patients. Some motif variants had previously been reported in the synovial fluid and blood of reactive arthritis patients, which suggests shared mechanisms of disease initiation. A TCR beta motif made up of several highly homologous amino acid variants appeared to be characteristic of blood from ankylosing spondylitis patients.

Note on this clonotype: What antigen it recognizes has not been identified. One end of the junction fails to match germline, which may point to a read error.

The sequencer was an Illumina HiSeq 2500. TCR beta libraries were prepared by quantitative 5'-RACE with molecular barcodes. The source study handled its data this way. A new computational method based on a probabilistic model of VDJ rearrangement was used to identify disease-linked TCR variants. TCRdb trimmed public reads at Q25 via fastp, called clones via MiXCR and kept in-frame beta chains. Each CDR3 protein gets just one entry, which takes the most common genes and DNA from the rows behind it. TCRdb assigned the V and J calls; the authors' analysis was not used. This sample is represented by roughly 190,000 distinct CDR3 sequences; 9.5% to 15% of them were singletons. About 15% of the sample rests with the top ten. The specimen sequenced was blood, either unsorted or a sorted T cell fraction (not recorded which). This clonotype was sampled from a male donor with ankylosing spondylitis or in good health (not recorded which).

Here is the DNA: TGTGCCAGCAGATGGGACGTCCCAGAACAAGACTTC. Its product reads: CASRWDVPEQDF. This sequence uses TRBV2 and TRBJ2-7; the D gene is perhaps TRBD1 or TRBD2, each of them matching over 5 bases. The germline V gene supplies CDR1 SNHLY and CDR2 FYNNEI. The CDR3 contains 12 residues, cysteine and phenylalanine counted. The read is trimmed to its CDR3 DNA, 36 bases read in frame from base 1. When the CDR3 is completed using the reference TRBV2 and TRBJ2-7 genes on either side, the full variable domain is EPEVTQTPSHQVTQMGQEVILRCVPISNHLYFYWYRQILGQKVEFLVSFYNNEISEKSEIFDDQFSVERPDGSNFTLKIRSTKLEDSAMYFCASRWDVPEQDFGPGTRLTVT.